One sample yielded the 14 T cell receptor beta chains listed below, sequenced in a study of cytomegalovirus exposure and HLA in healthy donors. Primers: 60 Vbeta forward and 13 Jbeta reverse. Generated by immunoSEQ multiplex PCR, the TCRdb table keeps only in-frame clones and is missing some. The sample includes some 87,000 clones, approximately 80% seen only once; the top ten take roughly 2.5%. Sequenced sample: PBMCs. These receptor sequences come from a young man in good health and CMV-seronegative.

This chain uses TRBV4-3 with TRBJ2-7; TRBD1 is a possible D gene (6 bases). There are 13 residues in the CDR3. In germline, CDR1 is LGHNA, CDR2 YSLEER. With 9 bases removed from V and 0 bases from J, the gap between germline ends came to 12 bases. CDR3 residues: CASRDTSSYEQYF. The DNA of the CDR3 is TGCGCCAGTCGGGACACCAGCTCCTACGAGCAGTACTTC.

The genes are TRBV6-1 and TRBJ1-2; maybe TRBD1 (6 bases). This CDR3 comprises 13 residues. Trimming removed 6 bases from V and 6 bases from J, with 14 bases in between. The germline V gene has CDR1 MNHNS and CDR2 SASEGT. The CDR3 here is CASRPGQLDGYTF. The CDR3 nucleotides are TGTGCCAGCAGACCGGGACAATTGGATGGCTACACCTTC.

V is TRBV11-3 and J is TRBJ2-5, with no clear D. The CDR3 spans 13 residues. Deletions cut 2 bases from V and 5 bases from J, with 9 bases between. Per the germline V gene, CDR1 is SGHNT and CDR2 is YENEEA. CDR3 region: CASSLISSETQYF. DNA of the CDR3: TGTGCCAGCAGCTTAATATCGTCGGAGACCCAGTACTTC.

CDR3 amino acids: CASSIRQGAGETQYF. The DNA of the CDR3 is TGTGCCAGCAGTATCCGACAGGGGGCCGGAGAGACCCAGTACTTC. This chain joins TRBV28 and TRBJ2-5; 10 bases fit TRBD1. Trimming removed 5 bases from V and 4 bases from J; junction bases left unmatched: 7. CDR1 is MDHEN and CDR2 is SYDVKM in the germline V gene. CDR3 length equals 15 residues.

This clone came up a few times. V gene TRBV28 combines with J gene TRBJ1-2; 9 nucleotides line up with TRBD1. V was pared by 4 bases and J by 1 base, with 13 bases of the junction left unmatched. CDR3 length: 18 residues. The germline V gene has CDR1 MDHEN and CDR2 SYDVKM. As DNA, the CDR3 is TGTGCCAGCAGTTCCAACTCACAGGGGGCCTGGGGTAACTATGGCTACACCTTC. As protein: CASSSNSQGAWGNYGYTF.

The V call is TRBV2, the J call TRBJ2-7; the D gene is possibly TRBD1 (6 bases). CDR3 length equals 13 residues. V gave up 4 bases and J gave up 3 bases, with 10 bases separating them. The germline V gene encodes CDR1 SNHLY and CDR2 FYNNEI. The CDR3 nucleotides read TGTGCCAGCAGTGCCGGGACATACTACGAGCAGTACTTC. Translating gives CASSAGTYYEQYF. Using reference TRBV2 and TRBJ2-7 for the parts outside the CDR3, the full variable domain is EPEVTQTPSHQVTQMGQEVILRCVPISNHLYFYWYRQILGQKVEFLVSFYNNEISEKSEIFDDQFSVERPDGSNFTLKIRSTKLEDSAMYFCASSAGTYYEQYFGPGTRLTVT.

The J gene is TRBJ2-1, the V gene TRBV5-1; perhaps TRBD2 as D (7 bases). This CDR3 is 16 amino acids long. Deletions cut 0 bases from V and 6 bases from J, with 16 bases between. Germline assignment: CDR1 SGHRS and CDR2 YFSETQ. CDR3 nucleotide sequence: TGCGCCAGCAGCTTGGAGGCGGGGGCGGGCGGCAATGAGCAGTTCTTC. This translates into CASSLEAGAGGNEQFF.

This chain connects TRBV7-2 to TRBJ1-5; the match to TRBD1 covers 8 bases. This CDR3 is 15 amino acids long. Losses at the gene ends were 5 bases for V and 6 bases for J; bases not matched to a gene: 9. CDR1 SGHTA and CDR2 FQGNSA come from the germline V gene. This chain's CDR3 is CASSPQTGVVQPQHF. The CDR3 DNA sequence: TGTGCCAGCAGCCCCCAGACAGGGGTGGTTCAGCCCCAGCATTTT.

The genes are TRBV6-6 and TRBJ2-5; TRBD2 agrees at 9 bases. CDR1 is MNHNY and CDR2 is SVGAGI in the germline V gene (reference sequence). The V and J ends lost 5 bases and 7 bases, in that order; junction bases with no gene match: 8. This CDR3 comprises 14 residues. CDR3 sequence reads: CASSPLAGKGTQYF. The CDR3 DNA is TGTGCCAGCAGTCCTCTAGCGGGGAAGGGGACCCAGTACTTC.

This clone showed up just a few times. The genes are TRBV13 and TRBJ2-3; 7 nucleotides match TRBD2. V trimming: 3 bases; J trimming: 3 bases; junction bases outside the gene matches: 0. This CDR3 contains 13 residues. The germline CDR1 and CDR2 sequences are PRHDT and FYEKMQ (reference sequence). This CDR3 is CASSFGGTDTQYF. The CDR3, as DNA: TGTGCCAGCAGCTTCGGGGGGACAGATACGCAGTATTTT.

The rearrangement uses TRBV11-2 and TRBJ1-1; 8 bases map to TRBD1. This CDR3 comprises 16 residues. Per the germline V gene, CDR1 is SGHAT and CDR2 is FQNNGV. Trimming removed 0 bases from V and 6 bases from J; junction bases left unmatched: 9. CDR3 sequence reads: CASSLDIAGQGAEAFF. DNA for the CDR3: TGTGCCAGCAGCTTAGATATCGCAGGACAGGGCGCTGAAGCTTTCTTT. The complete variable domain, with remaining parts taken from reference TRBV11-2 and TRBJ1-1, reads EAGVAQSPRYKIIEKRQSVAFWCNPISGHATLYWYQQILGQGPKLLIQFQNNGVVDDSQLPKDRFSAERLKGVDSTLKIQPAKLEDSAVYLCASSLDIAGQGAEAFFGQGTRLTVV.

The genes are TRBV2 and TRBJ1-5; D is uncertain. Per germline, CDR1 SNHLY and CDR2 FYNNEI. The length of the CDR3 is 14 residues. Trimming stripped 6 bases from V and 6 bases from J, with 15 bases between. The CDR3 nucleotides read TGTGCCAGCAGCCTTACGGGTAGCGCTCAGCCCCAGCATTTT. This translates into CASSLTGSAQPQHF.

V gene TRBV29-1 combines with J gene TRBJ1-2; D may be TRBD1 (5 bases). With 5 bases removed from V and 0 bases from J, the gap between germline ends came to 13 bases. Germline V gives CDR1 SQVTM, CDR2 ANQGSEA. CDR3 length: 14 amino acids. The CDR3 DNA follows: TGCAGCGTTTCTAACAGGCTCTCTAACTATGGCTACACCTTC. As protein: CSVSNRLSNYGYTF.

The gene calls are TRBV19 and TRBJ1-2; 7 positions agree with TRBD1. Germline V gene data show CDR1 as LNHDA and CDR2 as SQIVND (reference sequence). Unmatched junction bases numbered 6, after V lost 6 bases and J lost 8 bases. The CDR3 extends over 12 amino acids. The CDR3 DNA reads TGTGCCAGTAGGGAGGGGGCGCAGGGCTACACCTTC. Amino acids: CASREGAQGYTF.